These 17 T cell receptor beta chains came from one sample sequenced in a study of cytomegalovirus exposure and HLA in healthy donors. The PCR ran on 60 Vbeta and 13 Jbeta primers. Libraries were prepared by immunoSEQ multiplex PCR; TCRdb keeps only in-frame clonotypes and omits some of them. The sample has some 98,000 clones, around 80% seen once. The sequencing sample was made of PBMCs. All receptors come from a man aged 40-49 years in good health and CMV-seronegative.

This clone was recorded once. The chain uses TRBV11-2 and TRBJ1-2; 7 bases are shared with TRBD1. This CDR3 spans 14 amino acids. With 6 bases clipped from V and 3 bases from J, the junction kept 7 bases outside the gene matches. The germline CDR1 and CDR2 sequences are SGHAT and FQNNGV. CDR3 DNA sequence: TGTGCCAGCAGGCGACAGGGCTGGGACTATGGCTACACCTTC. Protein sequence: CASRRQGWDYGYTF.

The chain uses TRBV9 and TRBJ2-7; D unclear. The CDR3 runs 13 residues. CDR1 and CDR2 from the germline V gene are SGDLS and YYNGEE. Trimming cost V 0 bases and J 5 bases, with 9 bases left between them. Here the CDR3 reads CASSVVDNDEQYF. CDR3 nucleotide sequence: TGTGCCAGCAGCGTAGTCGACAACGACGAGCAGTACTTC.

This chain uses TRBV5-1 with TRBJ1-2, with TRBD1 as a possible D gene (5 bases). Trimming removed 3 bases from V and 2 bases from J, with 11 bases in between. Per the germline V gene, CDR1 is SGHRS and CDR2 is YFSETQ. The CDR3 is 14 residues long. In DNA form, the CDR3 reads TGCGCCAGCAGCTGGGGGGACGGAAACTATGGCTACACCTTC. Translated: CASSWGDGNYGYTF.

The chain couples TRBV7-9 to TRBJ1-5; D not certain. Trimming took off 1 base at V and 0 bases at J, with 7 bases between the two ends. From germline, CDR1 is SEHNR and CDR2 FQNEAQ (reference sequence). The CDR3 covers 15 residues. The CDR3 sequence: CASSLGHSSNQPQHF. CDR3 sequence (DNA): TGTGCCAGCAGCTTAGGGCACAGTAGCAATCAGCCCCAGCATTTT. Together with reference TRBV7-9 and TRBJ1-5, the CDR3 gives the full variable domain: DTGVSQNPRHKITKRGQNVTFRCDPISEHNRLYWYRQTLGQGPEFLTYFQNEAQLEKSRLLSDRFSAERPKGSFSTLEIQRTEQGDSAMYLCASSLGHSSNQPQHFGDGTRLSIL.

The chain joins TRBV5-6 to TRBJ2-7; 9 nucleotides agree with TRBD2. Germline CDR1 is SGHDT and CDR2 is YYEEEE. The V segment lost 3 bases and the J segment 4 bases; nucleotides outside the gene matches: 5. There are 14 residues in the CDR3. This chain's CDR3 is CASSSGLADYEQYF. The CDR3 DNA follows: TGTGCCAGCAGCTCGGGACTAGCCGATTACGAGCAGTACTTC.

The chain recombines TRBV29-1 with TRBJ2-4; D might be TRBD1 (5 bases). CDR3 length: 14 amino acids. Germline loops: CDR1 SQVTM, CDR2 ANQGSEA. The V and J ends lost 6 bases and 2 bases respectively, with 14 bases between them. The chain's CDR3 is CSVGLDSSKNIQYF. The CDR3 DNA sequence: TGCAGCGTAGGCCTCGACAGTTCCAAAAACATTCAGTACTTC.

The chain employs TRBV15 and TRBJ2-1, with 8 bases matching TRBD1. The germline CDR1 and CDR2 sequences are LNHNV and YYDKDF (reference sequence). V was clipped by 9 bases and J by 5 bases; unmatched bases: 12. The CDR3 spans 15 residues. The CDR3, as DNA: TGTGCCACGAGCGATCCCGGGACAGGAGACAATGAGCAGTTCTTC. This encodes CATSDPGTGDNEQFF.

The rearrangement links TRBV19 to TRBJ2-7; D may be TRBD2 (5 bases). Germline lookup yields CDR1 LNHDA and CDR2 SQIVND (reference sequence). V dropped 7 bases and J dropped 7 bases, with 14 bases sitting between them. The CDR3 contains 12 residues. The CDR3 sequence is CASTPRSGEQYF. The CDR3 DNA sequence: TGTGCCAGTACCCCCCGGTCGGGAGAGCAGTACTTC.

V gene TRBV7-9 combines with J gene TRBJ1-1, with D uncertain. The germline V gene encodes CDR1 SEHNR and CDR2 FQNEAQ (reference sequence). V lost 5 bases, J lost 2 bases, and 12 bases lay in between. CDR3 length equals 14 residues. The CDR3 loop is CASSRKTVNTEAFF. As DNA, the CDR3 is TGTGCCAGCAGCCGAAAGACTGTAAACACTGAAGCTTTCTTT.

The genes are TRBV18 and TRBJ1-4; 7 positions agree with TRBD1. The CDR3 runs 14 residues. V lost 8 bases, J lost 7 bases, and 10 bases stayed unmatched. The germline gives CDR1 KGHSH, CDR2 LQKENI. CDR3 DNA: TGTGCCAGCGATCACGGCTCAGGGGGTGAAAAACTGTTTTTT. Translating gives CASDHGSGGEKLFF.

V usage is TRBV30 and J usage is TRBJ1-1; TRBD1 matches at 9 bases. Germline V CDR1 and CDR2: GTSNPN, SVGIG (reference sequence). This CDR3 is built from 14 residues. V trimming: 3 bases; J trimming: 4 bases; junction bases outside the gene matches: 6. This CDR3 is CAWRWTGERTEAFF. CDR3 nucleotide sequence: TGTGCCTGGAGGTGGACAGGGGAGCGCACTGAAGCTTTCTTT.

The chain combines TRBV7-2 with TRBJ2-2, with 8 bases aligning to TRBD2. Germline V gene sequence: CDR1 SGHTA, CDR2 FQGNSA. Unmatched junction bases numbered 8, after V lost 2 bases and J lost 6 bases. This CDR3 spans 16 amino acids. The CDR3, as DNA: TGTGCCAGCAGCTTAAACGGGGGGGCCTTACCCGGGGAGCTGTTTTTT. This translates into CASSLNGGALPGELFF.

This clone was picked up a small number of times. The V and J genes are TRBV18 and TRBJ1-4; weak D call: TRBD1 (5 bases). The CDR3 is made up of 14 amino acids. CDR1 is KGHSH and CDR2 is LQKENI in the germline V gene. V was pared by 3 bases and J by 4 bases, with 9 bases between. The CDR3 region is CASSPGQGNEKLFF. CDR3 sequence (DNA): TGTGCCAGCTCACCTGGGCAGGGTAATGAAAAACTGTTTTTT.

The chain combines TRBV9 with TRBJ2-3, with 10 bases fitting TRBD2. The CDR3 consists of 15 residues. Germline V gives CDR1 SGDLS, CDR2 YYNGEE. J lost 6 bases, V lost 2 bases, and 6 bases had no gene match. The CDR3 loop is CASSVSGGTGDTQYF. The DNA for the CDR3 is TGTGCCAGCAGCGTTAGCGGGGGGACTGGGGATACGCAGTATTTT.

This sequence joins TRBV5-1 and TRBJ2-7; no definite D call. The CDR3 is made up of 13 amino acids. CDR1 and CDR2 from the germline V gene are SGHRS and YFSETQ. Trimming left V 0 bases short and J 6 bases short, with 10 bases between. This chain's CDR3 is CASSLELLREQYF. The CDR3 DNA is TGCGCCAGCAGCTTGGAGCTTTTGCGCGAGCAGTACTTC.

The V gene is TRBV5-1, the J gene TRBJ2-7, with D perhaps TRBD1 (5 bases). CDR1 is SGHRS, CDR2 YFSETQ, per germline. The CDR3 is made up of 13 amino acids. V dropped 2 bases and J dropped 4 bases, with 10 bases sitting between them. This CDR3 is CASSFQGLYEQYF. As DNA, the CDR3 is TGCGCCAGCAGCTTCCAGGGATTATACGAGCAGTACTTC.

The CDR3 sequence is CASSNQGALPYEQYF. The DNA for the CDR3 is TGTGCCAGTAGTAATCAGGGGGCTCTTCCTTACGAGCAGTACTTC. The V call is TRBV19, the J call TRBJ2-7, with 8 bases that match TRBD1. The V gene's germline CDR1 is LNHDA and CDR2 SQIVND (reference sequence). The CDR3 sequence is 15 residues long. Germline trimming cut 4 bases from V and 4 bases from J; bases unmatched to any gene: 9.